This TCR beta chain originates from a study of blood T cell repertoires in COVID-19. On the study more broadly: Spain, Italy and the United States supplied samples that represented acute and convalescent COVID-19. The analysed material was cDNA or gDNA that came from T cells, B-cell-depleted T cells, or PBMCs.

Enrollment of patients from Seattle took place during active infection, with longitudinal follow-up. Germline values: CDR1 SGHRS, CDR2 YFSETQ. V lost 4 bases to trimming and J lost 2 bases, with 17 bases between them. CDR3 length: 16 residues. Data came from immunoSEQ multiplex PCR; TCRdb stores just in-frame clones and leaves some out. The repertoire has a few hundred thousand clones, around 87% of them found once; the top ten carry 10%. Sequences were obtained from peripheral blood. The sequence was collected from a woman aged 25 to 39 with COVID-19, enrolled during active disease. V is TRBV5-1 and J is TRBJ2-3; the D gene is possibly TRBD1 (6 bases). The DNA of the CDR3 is TGCGCCAGCAGCCAAAACCTGAGACAGGACACAGATACGCAGTATTTT. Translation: CASSQNLRQDTDTQYF.